This TCR beta chain was retrieved from a study of cytomegalovirus exposure and HLA in healthy donors. V was cut by 1 base and J by 5 bases, with 12 bases left in between. The CDR3 is 14 amino acids. The germline CDR1 and CDR2 sequences are MGHRA and YSYEKL. 13 Jbeta primers and 60 Vbeta primers were used for the PCR. TCRdb's copy holds only in-frame clones and misses some; the assay was immunoSEQ multiplex PCR. The table records 110,000 to 150,000 clones, roughly 73% of them present only once. The receptor was derived from a man aged 35-49 years in good health and CMV-seronegative. The source material was PBMCs. The rearrangement joins TRBV4-1 to TRBJ2-7, with D perhaps matching TRBD1 (6 bases). The CDR3 DNA reads as TGCGCCAGCAGCCAAGGACAGGAGGCCGACGAGCAGTACTTC. Translating it yields CASSQGQEADEQYF.